The source of this TCR beta chain is a study of glioma-infiltrating T cells. Details on this clonotype: The antigen remains unidentified.

The ends were cut back, 7 bases at V and 16 bases at J, with 19 bases in the middle. CDR3 length: 12 residues. Germline V CDR1 and CDR2: MNHEY, SVGEGT. Using RNA template, CDR3s of TCR alpha and beta were amplified with iRepertoire arm-PCR. Via MiXCR, TCRdb re-called the multiplex PCR reads, giving one row per CDR3 protein. The table lists fewer than 200,000 distinct CDR3 sequences, roughly a third of them singletons, with 20% to 25% in the top ten. Broader study findings: Gliomas, especially low-grade, showed above-expected tissue-blood divergence; non-neoplastic patients showed below.

The sequence derives from a human donor with low-grade glioma or glioblastoma, undergoing nonglioma brain surgery, or in good health (not recorded which). This chain links TRBV6-2 or TRBV6-3 with TRBJ2-2; no clear D. The sequenced material came from glioma tissue, nonneoplastic brain tissue, or PBMCs (not recorded which). The DNA for the CDR3 is TGTGCCAGCACCGATCCCTCCGACGGGCCGTTTTTT. Amino acids: CASTDPSDGPFF.